These T cell receptor beta chains were read from a single sample in a study of blood T cells in healthy people across ages. Each CDR3 protein is one row after TCRdb ran MiXCR on the 5' RACE reads. This table holds 850,000 to 1,100,000 distinct CDR3 sequences, 35% to 45% found once. The sequenced sample consisted of blood. These receptors were obtained from a man aged 18 to 29 in good health. The CDR3 runs from the conserved cysteine through the conserved F or W. Fields, in order: V gene, J gene, CDR3 protein.

v_call: TRBV6-5; j_call: TRBJ2-1; cdr3_aa: CASSYQGQGNNEQFF
v_call: TRBV6-2/TRBV6-3; j_call: TRBJ2-7; cdr3_aa: CASSYVELAGNGEQYF
v_call: TRBV4-1; j_call: TRBJ1-4; cdr3_aa: CASSHTTPDRESEKLFF
v_call: TRBV4-2; j_call: TRBJ2-1; cdr3_aa: CASSQAGGSSYEQFF
v_call: TRBV3-1; j_call: .; cdr3_aa: CASSDTGHLSSYNEQYF
v_call: TRBV10-3; j_call: TRBJ2-3; cdr3_aa: CAISAGAATNLTQYF
v_call: TRBV28; j_call: TRBJ2-5; cdr3_aa: CASSLAGSETQYF
v_call: TRBV18; j_call: TRBJ2-1; cdr3_aa: CASSPIASGVYNEQFF
v_call: TRBV20-1; j_call: TRBJ2-3; cdr3_aa: CSAPLGVAGGSREYF
v_call: TRBV2; j_call: TRBJ2-1; cdr3_aa: CASSGGDRGLHEQFF
v_call: TRBV20-1; j_call: TRBJ1-4; cdr3_aa: CSASRTGGDEKLFF
v_call: TRBV7-2; j_call: TRBJ2-7; cdr3_aa: CASSISGPYNEQYF
v_call: TRBV12-3/TRBV12-4; j_call: TRBJ1-5; cdr3_aa: CASRTGSGQPQHF
v_call: TRBV5-1; j_call: .; cdr3_aa: CASRVVGGYEQYF
v_call: TRBV4-2; j_call: TRBJ1-4; cdr3_aa: CASSPSRSQENEKLFF
v_call: TRBV20-1; j_call: TRBJ2-7; cdr3_aa: CSARDRLVSYEQYF
v_call: TRBV30; j_call: TRBJ1-5; cdr3_aa: CAWSGGRGQPQHF
v_call: TRBV2; j_call: TRBJ1-2; cdr3_aa: CASTVGQGDYDYTF
v_call: TRBV28; j_call: TRBJ1-5; cdr3_aa: CASNPGLGQPQHF
v_call: TRBV7-3; j_call: TRBJ2-1; cdr3_aa: CASSPTTEGEQFF
v_call: TRBV10-3; j_call: TRBJ1-2; cdr3_aa: CAISPQANGYGYTF
v_call: TRBV4-3; j_call: TRBJ2-7; cdr3_aa: CASSQDVGAGLAYEQYF
v_call: TRBV3-1; j_call: TRBJ1-2; cdr3_aa: CASSQDGITYGYTF
v_call: TRBV12-3/TRBV12-4; j_call: TRBJ2-4; cdr3_aa: CASSLEGQTYNEQYF
v_call: TRBV6-5; j_call: TRBJ1-4; cdr3_aa: CASSYSADEKLFF
v_call: TRBV4-1; j_call: TRBJ2-1; cdr3_aa: CASSQDWTGYNEQFF
v_call: TRBV20-1; j_call: TRBJ2-1; cdr3_aa: CSASFMGQGLYNEQFF
v_call: TRBV5-1; j_call: TRBJ2-1; cdr3_aa: CASADSYNEQFF
v_call: TRBV2; j_call: .; cdr3_aa: CASSAGDPLGEQYF
v_call: TRBV7-2; j_call: .; cdr3_aa: CASSLEGGLYEQYF
v_call: TRBV7-8; j_call: TRBJ2-1; cdr3_aa: CASSLRTSGTYNEQFF
v_call: TRBV12-3/TRBV12-4; j_call: TRBJ1-5; cdr3_aa: CASSVGQGAQPQHF
v_call: TRBV18; j_call: TRBJ2-2; cdr3_aa: CASSPHPLTNTGELFF
v_call: TRBV28; j_call: TRBJ2-1; cdr3_aa: CASSLFEGPGNEQFF
v_call: TRBV12-5; j_call: TRBJ2-1; cdr3_aa: CASESYNEQFF
v_call: TRBV27; j_call: TRBJ2-5; cdr3_aa: CASSLSPSTETQYF
v_call: TRBV9; j_call: TRBJ2-4; cdr3_aa: CANSVLGTGEQYF
v_call: TRBV7-9; j_call: TRBJ2-2; cdr3_aa: CASSLRRIGGPNTGELFF
v_call: TRBV27; j_call: TRBJ2-6; cdr3_aa: CASSLVTQGANVLTF
v_call: TRBV3-1; j_call: TRBJ2-1; cdr3_aa: CASSQIGYEQFF
v_call: TRBV12-3/TRBV12-4; j_call: TRBJ1-2; cdr3_aa: CASSFSSTGFAYGYTF
v_call: TRBV6-1; j_call: TRBJ1-5; cdr3_aa: CASSSTGHSEGQPQHF
v_call: TRBV2; j_call: TRBJ1-4; cdr3_aa: CASSKSGTMKEKLFF
v_call: TRBV12-3/TRBV12-4; j_call: TRBJ2-7; cdr3_aa: CASSVGRREYEQYF
v_call: TRBV10-3; j_call: TRBJ2-5; cdr3_aa: CAISESWMDRSQETQYF
v_call: TRBV7-9; j_call: TRBJ1-1; cdr3_aa: CASSFSLWGNTEAFF
v_call: TRBV25-1; j_call: TRBJ1-6; cdr3_aa: CASSDLRDGSPLHF
v_call: TRBV5-1; j_call: TRBJ1-6; cdr3_aa: CASSSESDRRYYSPLHF
v_call: TRBV2; j_call: .; cdr3_aa: CASSARTSGQETQYF
v_call: TRBV2; j_call: TRBJ2-3; cdr3_aa: CATGGGGTDTQYF
v_call: TRBV4-3; j_call: TRBJ2-1; cdr3_aa: CASSRLTGGAYNEQFF
v_call: TRBV20-1; j_call: TRBJ1-2; cdr3_aa: CSAPTGGDYGYTF
v_call: TRBV7-9; j_call: TRBJ2-1; cdr3_aa: CASSPGQGGVNEQFF
v_call: TRBV12-3/TRBV12-4; j_call: TRBJ1-2; cdr3_aa: CASSDREFPGYTF
v_call: TRBV20-1; j_call: TRBJ2-3; cdr3_aa: CSGRRGSTDTQYF
v_call: TRBV27; j_call: TRBJ1-1; cdr3_aa: CASSLSRTGNTEAFF
v_call: TRBV2; j_call: TRBJ1-5; cdr3_aa: CASTRTLRDLSNQPQHF
v_call: TRBV9; j_call: TRBJ2-1; cdr3_aa: CASSVSGLADYNEQFF
v_call: TRBV12-3/TRBV12-4; j_call: TRBJ2-6; cdr3_aa: CASSFDSTANVLTF